A selection of T cell receptor beta chains follows, all from one sample in a study of blood T cell repertoires in COVID-19. Sequenced by immunoSEQ multiplex PCR; TCRdb stores in-frame clones only, minus some. The table has more than 75,000 clones, under 90% seen once. The sequenced sample consisted of peripheral blood. The source of these receptors is a human donor in a cohort sampled during active COVID-19. The CDR3 runs from the conserved cysteine through the conserved F or W. Each record gives: V gene, J gene, CDR3 protein.

v_call: TRBV24-1; j_call: TRBJ1-1; cdr3_aa: CATSDPGQGMTEAFF
v_call: TRBV10-3; j_call: TRBJ1-5; cdr3_aa: CAIRFDRDQPQHF
v_call: TRBV28; j_call: TRBJ1-5; cdr3_aa: CASSLQVQPQHF
v_call: TRBV19; j_call: TRBJ2-2; cdr3_aa: CASTEQGVWTGELFF
v_call: TRBV12-3/TRBV12-4; j_call: TRBJ1-3; cdr3_aa: CASSKQGADTIYF
v_call: TRBV20-1; j_call: TRBJ1-2; cdr3_aa: CSGGTHYGYTF
v_call: TRBV15; j_call: TRBJ2-1; cdr3_aa: CATSLAAFNEQFF
v_call: TRBV19; j_call: TRBJ1-2; cdr3_aa: CASSRDRDNYGYTF
v_call: TRBV19; j_call: TRBJ2-1; cdr3_aa: CASSIRGTYNEQFF
v_call: TRBV28; j_call: TRBJ2-7; cdr3_aa: CASKQGGSYEQYF
v_call: TRBV3-1/TRBV3-2; j_call: TRBJ1-2; cdr3_aa: CASSQDGEIYGYTF
v_call: TRBV5-4; j_call: TRBJ2-4; cdr3_aa: CASSLRDTGNIQYF
v_call: TRBV7-2; j_call: TRBJ2-1; cdr3_aa: CASSVNLAGGIKNEQFF
v_call: TRBV7-9; j_call: TRBJ2-7; cdr3_aa: CASSLGPSGGYEQYF
v_call: TRBV10-1; j_call: TRBJ1-1; cdr3_aa: CASSETPLNTEAFF
v_call: TRBV3-1/TRBV3-2; j_call: TRBJ1-5; cdr3_aa: CASSQGRTGAQPQHF
v_call: TRBV6-1; j_call: TRBJ2-1; cdr3_aa: CASSELTGQGAGNEQFF
v_call: TRBV19; j_call: TRBJ1-2; cdr3_aa: CASSPSTGQNYGYTF
v_call: TRBV2; j_call: TRBJ2-2; cdr3_aa: CASTGLAGPAGELFF
v_call: TRBV28; j_call: TRBJ1-6; cdr3_aa: CASRLRGRF
v_call: TRBV12-5; j_call: TRBJ1-3; cdr3_aa: CASGNTAGNTIYF
v_call: TRBV6-2/TRBV6-3; j_call: TRBJ2-7; cdr3_aa: CASSSGQKLAEQYF
v_call: TRBV28; j_call: TRBJ2-2; cdr3_aa: CASSSQWTGLGELFF
v_call: TRBV28; j_call: TRBJ2-7; cdr3_aa: CASTTAAAGGLYEQYF
v_call: TRBV5-1; j_call: TRBJ1-1; cdr3_aa: CASRGGPQAVNTEAFF
v_call: TRBV30; j_call: TRBJ2-1; cdr3_aa: CAWSVFGSTGRNEQFF
v_call: TRBV18; j_call: TRBJ1-1; cdr3_aa: CASSQGQAEGAFF
v_call: TRBV29-1; j_call: TRBJ1-1; cdr3_aa: CSVVPGQGKGEAFF
v_call: TRBV29-1; j_call: TRBJ1-2; cdr3_aa: CSVLSGTAYGYTF
v_call: TRBV30; j_call: TRBJ1-2; cdr3_aa: CAWSKGLGENYGYTF
v_call: TRBV19; j_call: TRBJ1-1; cdr3_aa: CASRDRSERHTEAFF
v_call: TRBV12-3/TRBV12-4; j_call: TRBJ1-1; cdr3_aa: CASSLLRATEAFF
v_call: TRBV19; j_call: TRBJ1-2; cdr3_aa: CASSIGRVGGASSYGYTF
v_call: TRBV2; j_call: TRBJ2-2; cdr3_aa: CASGRGAGGPGELFF
v_call: TRBV23-1; j_call: TRBJ1-4; cdr3_aa: CASSPGRGLPVWEKLFF
v_call: TRBV5-1; j_call: TRBJ2-2; cdr3_aa: CASSSGQGAFGELFF
v_call: TRBV6-1; j_call: TRBJ1-1; cdr3_aa: CASSGYGIGANTEAFF
v_call: TRBV4-1; j_call: TRBJ1-2; cdr3_aa: CASSQRTGINYGYTF
v_call: TRBV21-1; j_call: TRBJ2-3; cdr3_aa: CASSKGRDTDTQYF
v_call: TRBV7-9; j_call: TRBJ2-7; cdr3_aa: CASSTLGLYEQYF
v_call: TRBV5-4; j_call: TRBJ2-5; cdr3_aa: CASRGQGGTQYF
v_call: TRBV3-1/TRBV3-2; j_call: TRBJ2-5; cdr3_aa: CASSQGPTLAGGQETQYF
v_call: TRBV18; j_call: TRBJ1-1; cdr3_aa: CASSLQTGKNTEAFF
v_call: TRBV7-2; j_call: TRBJ2-7; cdr3_aa: CASSLVSSGAYEQYF
v_call: TRBV10-3; j_call: TRBJ1-1; cdr3_aa: CAIRPQVATEAFF
v_call: TRBV4-2; j_call: TRBJ2-3; cdr3_aa: CASSPAALGDTQYF
v_call: TRBV18; j_call: TRBJ2-7; cdr3_aa: CASSPQGALSYEQYF
v_call: TRBV7-8; j_call: TRBJ1-5; cdr3_aa: CASSTGQINQPQHF
v_call: TRBV2; j_call: TRBJ1-2; cdr3_aa: CASSDLAGYPNYGYTF
v_call: TRBV6-5; j_call: TRBJ2-3; cdr3_aa: CASSPLPRDTQYF
v_call: TRBV11-1; j_call: TRBJ2-3; cdr3_aa: CASSIRLAGGPDTQYF
v_call: TRBV5-6; j_call: TRBJ1-2; cdr3_aa: CASSQVTIRPGTDIGYTF